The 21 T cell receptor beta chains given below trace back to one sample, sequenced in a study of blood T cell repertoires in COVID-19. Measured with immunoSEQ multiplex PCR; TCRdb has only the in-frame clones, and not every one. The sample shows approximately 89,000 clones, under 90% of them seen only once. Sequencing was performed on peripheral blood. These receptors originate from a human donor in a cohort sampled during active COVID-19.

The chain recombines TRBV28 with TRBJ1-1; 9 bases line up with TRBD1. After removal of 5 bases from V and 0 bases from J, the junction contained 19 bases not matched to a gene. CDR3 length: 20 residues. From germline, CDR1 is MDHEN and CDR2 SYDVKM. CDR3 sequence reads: CASSLYFGATGGGMNTEAFF. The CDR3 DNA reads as TGTGCCAGCAGTCTATATTTCGGGGCGACAGGGGGAGGGATGAACACTGAAGCTTTCTTT.

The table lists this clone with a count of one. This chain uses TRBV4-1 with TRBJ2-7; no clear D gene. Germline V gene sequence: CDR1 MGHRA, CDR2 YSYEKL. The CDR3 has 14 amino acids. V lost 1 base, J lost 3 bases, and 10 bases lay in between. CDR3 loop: CASSQGRLGYEQYF. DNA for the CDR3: TGCGCCAGCAGCCAAGGGAGACTTGGCTACGAGCAGTACTTC.

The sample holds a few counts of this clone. The DNA of the CDR3 is TGTGCCAGCCGATTGGGGCAGTACAACAATCAGCCCCAGCATTTT. Protein: CASRLGQYNNQPQHF. The rearrangement joins TRBV27 to TRBJ1-5; a weak D match, TRBD1 (5 bases). The V and J ends lost 8 bases and 3 bases respectively, with 17 bases between them. CDR3 size: 15 residues. Germline CDR1 is MNHEY and CDR2 is SMNVEV (reference sequence).

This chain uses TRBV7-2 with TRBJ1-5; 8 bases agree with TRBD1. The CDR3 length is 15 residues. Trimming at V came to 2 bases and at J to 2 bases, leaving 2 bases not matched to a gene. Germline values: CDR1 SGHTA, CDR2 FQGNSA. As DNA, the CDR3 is TGTGCCAGCAGCTTAATGGGACAGGGCAATCAGCCCCAGCATTTT. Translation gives CASSLMGQGNQPQHF.

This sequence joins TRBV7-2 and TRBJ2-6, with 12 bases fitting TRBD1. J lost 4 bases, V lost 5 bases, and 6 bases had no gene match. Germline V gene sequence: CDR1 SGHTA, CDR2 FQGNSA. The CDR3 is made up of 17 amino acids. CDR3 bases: TGTGCCAGCAGCGCGGGACAGGGGGCATGGGGGGCCAACGTCCTGACTTTC. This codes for CASSAGQGAWGANVLTF.

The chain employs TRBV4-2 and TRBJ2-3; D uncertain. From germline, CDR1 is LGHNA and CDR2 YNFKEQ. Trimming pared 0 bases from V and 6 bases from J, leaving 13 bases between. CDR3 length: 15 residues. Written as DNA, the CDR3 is TGTGCCAGCAGCCAAGAAGAATGGGCTATGGATACGCAGTATTTT. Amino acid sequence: CASSQEEWAMDTQYF.

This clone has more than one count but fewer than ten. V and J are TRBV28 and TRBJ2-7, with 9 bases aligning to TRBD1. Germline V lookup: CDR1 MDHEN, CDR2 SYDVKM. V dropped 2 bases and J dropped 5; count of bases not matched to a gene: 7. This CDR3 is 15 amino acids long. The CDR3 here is CASSLGGQGYDEQYF. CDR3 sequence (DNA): TGTGCCAGCAGTTTAGGAGGACAGGGGTACGACGAGCAGTACTTC.

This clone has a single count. In DNA, the CDR3 is TGTGCCAGCAGTTACTCGGGGAGGTGGGGTAATGACGAGCAGTACTTC. Amino acid sequence: CASSYSGRWGNDEQYF. The V gene is TRBV6-5, the J gene TRBJ2-7; D may be TRBD2 (6 bases). Germline V lookup: CDR1 MNHEY, CDR2 SVGAGI. V shed 0 bases and J shed 5 bases, with 17 bases lying between them. The CDR3 totals 16 residues.

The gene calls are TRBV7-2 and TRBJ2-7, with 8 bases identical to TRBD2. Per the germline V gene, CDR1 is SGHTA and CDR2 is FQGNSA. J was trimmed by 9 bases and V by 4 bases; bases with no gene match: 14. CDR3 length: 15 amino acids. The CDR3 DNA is TGTGCCAGCAGCTCCATAGCGGGATCCGACCTGGGGCAGTACTTC. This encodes CASSSIAGSDLGQYF.

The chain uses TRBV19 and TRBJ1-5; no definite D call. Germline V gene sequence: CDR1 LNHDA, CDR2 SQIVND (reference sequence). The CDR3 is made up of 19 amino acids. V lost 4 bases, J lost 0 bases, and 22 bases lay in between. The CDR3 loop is CASSKPQGPRGVSNQPQHF. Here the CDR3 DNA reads TGTGCCAGTAGTAAACCTCAAGGGCCTCGGGGAGTTAGCAATCAGCCCCAGCATTTT.

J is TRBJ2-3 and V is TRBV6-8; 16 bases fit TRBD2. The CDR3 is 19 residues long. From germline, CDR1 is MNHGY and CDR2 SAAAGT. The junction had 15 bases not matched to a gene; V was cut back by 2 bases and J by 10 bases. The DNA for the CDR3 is TGTGCCAGCAGTTACGCGGGACTAGCGGGAGGGCGGGTAAATAGGGCGCAGTATTTT. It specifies CASSYAGLAGGRVNRAQYF.

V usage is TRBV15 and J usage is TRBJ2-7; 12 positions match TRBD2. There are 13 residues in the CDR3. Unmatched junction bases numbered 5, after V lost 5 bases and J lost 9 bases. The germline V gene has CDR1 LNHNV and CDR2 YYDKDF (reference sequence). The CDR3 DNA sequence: TGTGCCACCAGCCTGACTAGCGGGAGAGGGCAGTACTTC. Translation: CATSLTSGRGQYF.

The CDR3 nucleotides read TGTGCCAGCACCTCCTTCGACATTTACTACGAGCAGTACTTC. Protein sequence: CASTSFDIYYEQYF. V usage is TRBV28 and J usage is TRBJ2-7; D unresolved. Germline CDR1 is MDHEN and CDR2 is SYDVKM. There are 14 residues in the CDR3. V lost 7 bases to trimming and J lost 3 bases, with 16 bases between them.

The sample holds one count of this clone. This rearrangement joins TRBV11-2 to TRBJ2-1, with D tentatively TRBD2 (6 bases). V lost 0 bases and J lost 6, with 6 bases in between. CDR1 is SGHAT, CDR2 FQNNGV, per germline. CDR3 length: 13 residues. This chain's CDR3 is CASSLEEGNEQFF. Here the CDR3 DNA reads TGTGCCAGCAGCTTAGAGGAGGGCAATGAGCAGTTCTTC.

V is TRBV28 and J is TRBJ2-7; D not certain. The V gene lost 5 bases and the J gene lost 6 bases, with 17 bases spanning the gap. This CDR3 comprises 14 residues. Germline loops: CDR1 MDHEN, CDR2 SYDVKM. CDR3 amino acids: CASSPTYLLREQYF. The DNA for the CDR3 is TGTGCCAGCAGTCCCACTTACCTTCTCCGCGAGCAGTACTTC. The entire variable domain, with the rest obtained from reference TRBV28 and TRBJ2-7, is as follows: DVKVTQSSRYLVKRTGEKVFLECVQDMDHENMFWYRQDPGLGLRLIYFSYDVKMKEKGDIPEGYSVSREKKERFSLILESASTNQTSMYLCASSPTYLLREQYFGPGTRLTVT.

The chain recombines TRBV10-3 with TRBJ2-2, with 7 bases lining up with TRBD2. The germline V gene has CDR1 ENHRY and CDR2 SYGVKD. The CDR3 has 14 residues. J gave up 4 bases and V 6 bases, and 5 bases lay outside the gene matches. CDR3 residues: CAIRGGMATGELFF. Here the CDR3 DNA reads TGTGCCATCAGGGGAGGGATGGCCACCGGGGAGCTGTTTTTT.

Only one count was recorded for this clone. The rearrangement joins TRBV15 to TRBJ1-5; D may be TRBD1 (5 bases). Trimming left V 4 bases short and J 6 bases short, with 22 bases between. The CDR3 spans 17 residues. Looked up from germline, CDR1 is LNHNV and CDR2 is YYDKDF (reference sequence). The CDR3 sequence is CATSNSRSGSRSQPQHF. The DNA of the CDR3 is TGTGCCACCAGCAACTCCAGGTCAGGGTCTCGCAGTCAGCCCCAGCATTTT.

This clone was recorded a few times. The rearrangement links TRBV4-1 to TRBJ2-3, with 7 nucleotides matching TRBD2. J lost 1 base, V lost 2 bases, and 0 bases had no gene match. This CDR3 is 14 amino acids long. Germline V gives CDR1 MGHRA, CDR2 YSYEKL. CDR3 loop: CASSQLAGTDTQYF. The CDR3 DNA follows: TGCGCCAGCAGCCAACTAGCGGGCACAGATACGCAGTATTTT.

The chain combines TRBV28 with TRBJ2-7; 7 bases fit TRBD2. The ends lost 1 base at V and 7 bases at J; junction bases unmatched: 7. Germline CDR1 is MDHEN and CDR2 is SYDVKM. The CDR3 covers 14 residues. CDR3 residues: CASSLLAGAREQYF. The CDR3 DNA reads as TGTGCCAGCAGTTTATTGGCGGGAGCTAGGGAGCAGTACTTC.

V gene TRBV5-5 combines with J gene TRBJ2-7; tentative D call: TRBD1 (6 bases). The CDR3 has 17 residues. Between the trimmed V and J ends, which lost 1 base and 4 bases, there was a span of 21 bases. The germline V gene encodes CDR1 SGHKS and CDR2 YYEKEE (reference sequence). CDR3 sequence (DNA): TGTGCCAGCAGCTTGAGCTGGGGCAGGGGCCTCCCGTACGAGCAGTACTTC. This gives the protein CASSLSWGRGLPYEQYF.

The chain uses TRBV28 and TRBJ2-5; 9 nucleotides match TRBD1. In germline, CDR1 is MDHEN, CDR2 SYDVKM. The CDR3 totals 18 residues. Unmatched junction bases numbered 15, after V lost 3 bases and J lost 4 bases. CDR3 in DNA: TGTGCCAGCAGTTTTGAATCACCGGACAGGGGAGGGAGAGAGACCCAGTACTTC. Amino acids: CASSFESPDRGGRETQYF.